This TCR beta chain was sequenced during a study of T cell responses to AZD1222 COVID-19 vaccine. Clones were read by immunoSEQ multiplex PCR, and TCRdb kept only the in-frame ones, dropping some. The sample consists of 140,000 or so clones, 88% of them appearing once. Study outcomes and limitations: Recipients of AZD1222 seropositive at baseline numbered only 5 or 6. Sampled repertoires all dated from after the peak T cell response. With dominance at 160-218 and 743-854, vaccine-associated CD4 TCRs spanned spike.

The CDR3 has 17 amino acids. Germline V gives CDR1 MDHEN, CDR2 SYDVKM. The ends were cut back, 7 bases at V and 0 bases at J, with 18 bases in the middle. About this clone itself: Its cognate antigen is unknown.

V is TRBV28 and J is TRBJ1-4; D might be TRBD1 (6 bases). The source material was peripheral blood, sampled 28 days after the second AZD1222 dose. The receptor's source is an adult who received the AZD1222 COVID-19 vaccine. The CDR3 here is CASTRGQGRPTNEKLFF. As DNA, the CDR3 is TGTGCCAGCACTCGGGGGCAGGGGAGACCAACTAATGAAAAACTGTTTTTT.